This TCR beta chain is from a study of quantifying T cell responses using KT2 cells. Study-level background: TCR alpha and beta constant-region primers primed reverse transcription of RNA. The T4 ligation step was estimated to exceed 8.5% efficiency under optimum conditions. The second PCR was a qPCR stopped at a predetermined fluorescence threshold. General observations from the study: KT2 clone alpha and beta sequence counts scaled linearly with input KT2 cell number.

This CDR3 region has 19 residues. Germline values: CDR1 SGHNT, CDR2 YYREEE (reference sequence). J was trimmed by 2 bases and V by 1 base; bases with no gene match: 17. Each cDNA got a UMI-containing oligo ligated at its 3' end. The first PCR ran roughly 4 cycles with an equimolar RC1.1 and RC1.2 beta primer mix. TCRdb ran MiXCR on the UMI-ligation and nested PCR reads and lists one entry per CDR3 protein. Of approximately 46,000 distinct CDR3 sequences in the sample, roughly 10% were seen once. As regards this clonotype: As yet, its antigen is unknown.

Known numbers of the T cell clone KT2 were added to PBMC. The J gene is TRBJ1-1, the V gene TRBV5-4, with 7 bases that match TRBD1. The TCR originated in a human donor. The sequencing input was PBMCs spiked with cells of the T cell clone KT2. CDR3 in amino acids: CASSLTQFSTGKTNTEAFF. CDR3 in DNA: TGTGCCAGCAGCTTGACCCAATTCTCGACAGGGAAAACTAACACTGAAGCTTTCTTT.